The rows below give T cell receptor beta chains drawn from one sample of a study of T cells after yellow fever vaccination. TCRdb ran MiXCR on the 5' RACE reads and lists one entry per CDR3 protein. The sample lists about 58,000 distinct CDR3 sequences, 7.1% occurring once. The sequencing here drew on CD8+ T cells sorted from PBMCs, taken on the day of the first yellow fever vaccination. The source of these receptors is a man aged 18 to 29 who received the YFV17D yellow fever vaccine. Both conserved end residues are part of each CDR3. D genes are given only for firm matches. Rows give clone size only sometimes, using once, few, many, or a class for an expanded clone.

D gene	J gene	V gene	clone size	CDR3 DNA	CDR3 protein
NA	TRBJ2-5	TRBV7-9	few	TGTGCCAGCAGCTTCCCGGGATTCTCCCAAGAGACCCAGTACTTC	CASSFPGFSQETQYF
NA	TRBJ1-2	TRBV12-3/TRBV12-4	many	TGTGCCAGCATTAATACCGGGACTTACTATGGCTACACCTTC	CASINTGTYYGYTF
NA	TRBJ1-2	TRBV4-1	few	TGCGCCAGCAGCCAAGACTTGGGATTTGCTAACTATGGCTACACCTTC	CASSQDLGFANYGYTF
TRBD2	TRBJ2-1	TRBV28	few	TGTGCCAGCAGTTCCCCCCAGCGGGGGATCAATGAGCAGTTCTTC	CASSSPQRGINEQFF
NA	TRBJ2-7	TRBV4-2	few	TGTGCCAGCAGCAAAGGGCTGGGCGGGACCTACGAGCAGTACTTC	CASSKGLGGTYEQYF
NA	TRBJ1-1	TRBV5-6	NA	TGTGCCAGCACCGAGGGGGGGGGTCGTTCTGAAGCTTTCTTT	CASTEGGGRSEAFF
NA	TRBJ2-7	TRBV4-3	few	TGCGCCAGCAGCCAAACACATACGGGGTACCCCTACGAGCAGTACTTC	CASSQTHTGYPYEQYF
TRBD1	TRBJ1-5	TRBV6-1	many	TGTGCCAGCAGCCTTACAGGGGGAATCAATCAGCCCCAGCATTTT	CASSLTGGINQPQHF
NA	TRBJ2-1	TRBV24-1	once	TGTGCCACCAGCGAGAGCCCGAAGGGGAATGAGCAGTTCTTC	CATSESPKGNEQFF
NA	TRBJ2-5	TRBV11-3	many	TGTGCCAGCAGCTTAGGAGGGGCACAAGAGACCCAGTACTTC	CASSLGGAQETQYF
TRBD2	TRBJ2-5	TRBV7-6	many	TGTGCCAGCAGCCGACTAGCGGGGGGAGGTGAGACCCAGTACTTC	CASSRLAGGGETQYF
TRBD1	TRBJ1-2	TRBV7-8	NA	TGTGCCAGCAGCCCGGCCGGGACAGGGGGGAACTATGGCTACACCTTC	CASSPAGTGGNYGYTF
NA	TRBJ2-3	TRBV27	NA	TGTGCCAGCAGTGGAGAGGGACGCCGGGTCACAGATACGCAGTATTTT	CASSGEGRRVTDTQYF
NA	TRBJ2-3	TRBV11-1	NA	TGTGCCAGCAGCTCTTTTAGCACAGATACGCAGTATTTT	CASSSFSTDTQYF
NA	TRBJ2-3	TRBV13	NA	TGTGCCAGCAGCCACGGTAGCACAGATACGCAGTATTTT	CASSHGSTDTQYF
NA	TRBJ2-2	TRBV7-3	few	TGTGCCAGCAGCTGGGTGGCGGGGGCTGTGGAGCTGTTTTTT	CASSWVAGAVELFF
NA	TRBJ2-3	TRBV6-2/TRBV6-3	many	TGTGCCAGCAGTCTTGATATCTGGACTAAAGTCGGGAGCGGGTCAAGGGATACGCAGTATTTT	CASSLDIWTKVGSGSRDTQYF
NA	TRBJ2-2	TRBV27	NA	TGTGCCAGCAATGTCGGGTCCGGGGAGCTGTTTTTT	CASNVGSGELFF
NA	TRBJ2-5	TRBV10-3	few	TGTGCCATCAATTCGGCGCCCCAAGAGACCCAGTACTTC	CAINSAPQETQYF
TRBD1	TRBJ2-5	TRBV4-1	NA	TGCGCCAGCAGCCAAGCCGGGACAGATGAGACCCAGTACTTC	CASSQAGTDETQYF
NA	TRBJ1-2	TRBV9	few	TGTGCCAGCAGCGCGACGACGAAGGGCGGCTACACCTTC	CASSATTKGGYTF
TRBD1	TRBJ1-3	TRBV7-2	few	TGTGCCAGCAGGAACAGGGGGTCTGGAAACACCATATATTTT	CASRNRGSGNTIYF
NA	TRBJ2-1	TRBV20-1	few	TGCAGTGCTAGAGATCAGGGACAAGCCTACAATGAGCAGTTCTTC	CSARDQGQAYNEQFF
NA	TRBJ2-7	TRBV5-1	few	TGCGCCAGCCGAAGGGACTACGAGCAGTACTTC	CASRRDYEQYF
TRBD1	TRBJ1-1	TRBV12-3/TRBV12-4	NA	TGTGCCAGCAGCCGGACAGGGGGCCTGAACACTGAAGCTTTCTTT	CASSRTGGLNTEAFF
NA	TRBJ1-5	TRBV19	NA	TGTGCCAGTAGCGACCGATATAGCAATCAGCCCCAGCATTTT	CASSDRYSNQPQHF
NA	TRBJ2-5	TRBV29-1	many	TGCAGCGTGCAAGGACAGAACCAAGAGACCCAGTACTTC	CSVQGQNQETQYF
NA	TRBJ2-3	TRBV7-8	many	TGTGCCAGCAGCTTAAGGGACACAGATACGCAGTATTTT	CASSLRDTDTQYF
NA	TRBJ2-7	TRBV2	many	TGTGCCAGCAGTGAAGCGTTCCTGACGGCCTACGAGCAGTACTTC	CASSEAFLTAYEQYF
TRBD1	TRBJ1-1	TRBV7-6	many	TGTGCCAGCAGCTTCCCGGGGACAGGGGAATACACTGAAGCTTTCTTT	CASSFPGTGEYTEAFF
NA	TRBJ2-7	TRBV12-3/TRBV12-4	many	TGTGCCAGCAGCCCGGCGGGGTTGGGCTCCTACGAGCAGTACTTC	CASSPAGLGSYEQYF
TRBD1	TRBJ1-1	TRBV4-1	few	TGCGCCAGCAGCCACCGGACAGGGGCAATGAACACTGAAGCTTTCTTT	CASSHRTGAMNTEAFF
NA	TRBJ2-2	TRBV7-2	many	TGTGCCAGCAGCCTCCATGGGGGGGCCGGGAACACCGGGGAGCTGTTTTTT	CASSLHGGAGNTGELFF
TRBD1	TRBJ2-3	TRBV7-9	few	TGTGCCAGCAGCTCCGTAACCGGACAGGCGTCCCCAGATACGCAGTATTTT	CASSSVTGQASPDTQYF
TRBD1	TRBJ2-1	TRBV9	NA	TGTGCCAGCACCACGTCAGGGGACAGGGTAGTAGATGAGCAGTTCTTC	CASTTSGDRVVDEQFF
NA	TRBJ1-1	TRBV12-3/TRBV12-4	many	TGTGCCAGCAGCAATACAAGAAACACTGAAGCTTTCTTT	CASSNTRNTEAFF
NA	TRBJ2-7	TRBV9	NA	TGTGCCAGCAGCGTAACCCAAGGGGCCGAGCAGTACTTC	CASSVTQGAEQYF
NA	TRBJ2-3	TRBV13	NA	TGTGCCACCCTCCCCGGGAGAGCGAGTACAGATACGCAGTATTTT	CATLPGRASTDTQYF
NA	TRBJ1-3	TRBV29-1	medium-sized	TGCAGCGTTGAACCAGGCTCTGGAAACACCATATATTTT	CSVEPGSGNTIYF
TRBD2	TRBJ2-1	TRBV6-2/TRBV6-3	NA	TGTGCCAGCAGTTGGAATAGGAAAGCGGGGGGGCACTACAATGAGCAGTTCTTC	CASSWNRKAGGHYNEQFF
TRBD2	TRBJ2-1	TRBV27	many	TGTGCCAGCACCTTTGGGGCTAGCGGCTTCAATGAGCAGTTCTTC	CASTFGASGFNEQFF
NA	TRBJ2-1	TRBV4-1	many	TGCGCCAGCAGCCAAGGCAGGGGCGATGAGCAGTTCTTC	CASSQGRGDEQFF
TRBD1	TRBJ2-5	TRBV12-3/TRBV12-4	few	TGTGCCAGCAGCAGGACAGGGGGGGAGACCCAGTACTTC	CASSRTGGETQYF
NA	TRBJ2-1	TRBV7-6	NA	TGTGCCAGCAGCTTAGGATACGGAAGCTCCTACAATGAGCAGTTCTTC	CASSLGYGSSYNEQFF